The T cell receptor (beta chain) described here comes from a study of CD8+CD57+ T cells in acquired aplastic anemia. Study information: DNA recovered from sorted CD4+ and CD8+ cells had a mean of approximately 3.2 ug. Study-level points and caveats: Overlapping CD8+ CDR3 repertoires of patients and controls contained nearly 30 shared sequences.

Details on this clonotype: Its target is unknown.

It was genomic DNA that served as the template for profiling TCR beta VDJ and CDR3. TCRdb independently ran MiXCR on the reads; one entry per CDR3 protein. This table has about 420,000 distinct CDR3 sequences, 65% to 80% appearing once. This TCR derives from a human donor in good health, serving as a control. Sequenced sample: sorted CD4+, CD8+, or CD8+CD57+ T cells (not recorded which) from PBMCs.

DNA of the CDR3: TGTGCCAGCAGCTTGCTCCCCGCCGGGTCGTCAAGAAACACCATATATTTT. As protein: CASSLLPAGSSRNTIYF. The chain couples TRBV7-9 to TRBJ1-3; D remains ambiguous. V was pared by 3 bases and J by 5 bases, with 20 bases between. The CDR3 is made up of 17 amino acids. Germline CDR1 is SEHNR and CDR2 is FQNEAQ (reference sequence).